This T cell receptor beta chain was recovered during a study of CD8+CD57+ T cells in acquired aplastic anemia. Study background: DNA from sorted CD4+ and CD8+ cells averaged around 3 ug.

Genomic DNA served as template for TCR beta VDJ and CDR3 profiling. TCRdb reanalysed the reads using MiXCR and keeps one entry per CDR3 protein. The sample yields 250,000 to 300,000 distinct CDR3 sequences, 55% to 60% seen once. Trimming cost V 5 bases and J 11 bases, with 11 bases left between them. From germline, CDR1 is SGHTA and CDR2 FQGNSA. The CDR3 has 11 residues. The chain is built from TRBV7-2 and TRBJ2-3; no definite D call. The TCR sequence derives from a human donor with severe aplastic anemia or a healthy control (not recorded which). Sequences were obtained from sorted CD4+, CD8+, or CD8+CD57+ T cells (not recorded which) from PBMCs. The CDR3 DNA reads TGTGCCAGCAGCATTAGATCTCGGCAGTATTTT. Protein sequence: CASSIRSRQYF.